This TCR beta chain stems from a study of vaccination and CD4 T cells after COVID-19. Sequencing of DNA taken from cultured CD4+ T cells relied on the Oncomine TCR Beta short-read assay. MiXCR was run by TCRdb on the PCR reads, yielding one entry per CDR3 protein. This table holds about 9,600 distinct CDR3 sequences, about 33% found once. Described treatment: approximately 9-day PBMC culture with coronavirus spike peptide pools or control peptides (ViraFEST assay). In the ViraFEST assay, peptide-pool expansion preceded TCR sequencing of expanded clonotypes. As concerns this clonotype: Its antigen is not identified.

Trimming removed 1 base from V and 3 bases from J, with 23 bases in between. Looked up from germline, CDR1 is DFQATT and CDR2 is SNEGSKA (reference sequence). The CDR3 covers 18 residues. Sequencing was performed on CD4+ T cells from blood, cultured in vitro, taken after SARS-CoV-2 vaccination. This chain uses TRBV20-1 with TRBJ2-3; weak D call: TRBD2 (7 bases). The sequence was obtained from a human donor who had recovered from COVID-19. The CDR3 is CSARGGRGAGVRTDTQYF. CDR3 sequence (DNA): TGCAGTGCTAGAGGGGGCCGGGGGGCGGGAGTTCGAACAGATACGCAGTATTTT.